The rows below give T cell receptor beta chains drawn from one sample of a study of technical replicates of blood from a handful of donors. The table came from immunoSEQ multiplex PCR; TCRdb's copy has only in-frame clones and leaves some out. The table shows some 94,000 clones, with about 95% occurring only once. Input material: T cells isolated from PBMCs. These receptors were obtained from a human donor in good health. The CDR3 runs from the conserved cysteine through the conserved F or W. The D gene is left open where the match is weak. Clone sizes are given selectively: once, few, many, or a class where the clone is expanded.

>-|-|TRBV11-3|17|TRBJ2-6
TGTGCCAGCAGCTTAGACAGGGGGGTTTCTGGGGCCAACGTCCTGACTTTC
CASSLDRGVSGANVLTF
>TRBD1|-|TRBV9|15|TRBJ2-5
TGTGCCAGCAGCGCCCGGACAGGGTACCAAGAGACCCAGTACTTC
CASSARTGYQETQYF
>-|-|TRBV11-2|15|TRBJ1-2
TGTGCCAGCAGCTTAGCCGGGTTCACTAACTATGGCTACACCTTC
CASSLAGFTNYGYTF
>-|-|TRBV4-2|13|TRBJ2-7
TGTGCCAGCAGCCAAGATCGGTCCTACGAGCAGTACTTC
CASSQDRSYEQYF
>-|-|TRBV7-2|13|TRBJ2-5
TGTGCCAGCAGCAGTGGGGGGTCAGAGACCCAGTACTTC
CASSSGGSETQYF
>-|once|TRBV4-1|12|TRBJ1-1
TGCGCCATCCCGGGGGGTACCACTGAAGCTTTCTTT
CAIPGGTTEAFF
>TRBD1|-|TRBV29-1|12|TRBJ1-1
TGCAGCGCCTACAGGGGGCTTACTGAAGCTTTCTTT
CSAYRGLTEAFF
>-|-|TRBV9|11|TRBJ2-7
TGTGCCAGCAGATTATATAGCGAGCAGTACTTC
CASRLYSEQYF
>-|-|TRBV18|17|TRBJ2-1
TGTGCCAGCTCACCACCGCGGGGGACAGGAAATGACAATGAGCAGTTCTTC
CASSPPRGTGNDNEQFF
>TRBD2|-|TRBV11-2|17|TRBJ2-1
TGTGCCAGCAGCCCATGGACTAGCGGGCACTCCTACAATGAGCAGTTCTTC
CASSPWTSGHSYNEQFF
>TRBD2|-|TRBV19|15|TRBJ2-1
TGTGCCAGTAGTATAGCAGCGGGAGGGCCCTATGAGCAGTTCTTC
CASSIAAGGPYEQFF
>TRBD1|-|TRBV9|18|TRBJ1-2
TGTGCCAGCAGCGTAGGAGGGACAGGTGCCTTTGAGAATTATGGCTACACCTTC
CASSVGGTGAFENYGYTF
>TRBD1|-|TRBV13|15|TRBJ2-3
TGTGCCAGCAGCGCCGGGACAGGGAATTTAGATACGCAGTATTTT
CASSAGTGNLDTQYF
>-|-|TRBV30|12|TRBJ2-7
TGTGCCTGGGGAGGGGTCTCCTACGAGCAGTACTTC
CAWGGVSYEQYF
>-|-|TRBV27|16|TRBJ2-7
TGTGCCAGCAGTTACAGGCTTAACAACGGATTCTACGAGCAGTACTTC
CASSYRLNNGFYEQYF
>-|-|TRBV7-2|15|TRBJ2-3
TGTGCCAGCAGCTTAGCGGGAGGTCCCACAGATACGCAGTATTTT
CASSLAGGPTDTQYF
>-|-|TRBV7-8|15|TRBJ1-5
TGTGCCAGCAGCCCATCCAGGCTGGGCAATCAGCCCCAGCATTTT
CASSPSRLGNQPQHF
>TRBD1|once|TRBV28|15|TRBJ2-7
TGTGCCAGCAGTTTTCCGGGACAGGGGCAATACGAGCAGTACTTC
CASSFPGQGQYEQYF
>-|-|TRBV7-9|15|TRBJ2-5
TGTGCCAGCAGCCAAAAGGACTACCACCAAGAGACCCAGTACTTC
CASSQKDYHQETQYF
>TRBD1|-|TRBV20-1|11|TRBJ2-5
TGCAGTGCCGGGACAGGGGAGACCCAGTACTTC
CSAGTGETQYF
>-|-|TRBV19|18|TRBJ1-5
TGTGCCAGTAGTATCAGTGCCGCGTTCCGGGAAACATTTTCGCCCCAGCATTTT
CASSISAAFRETFSPQHF
>-|-|TRBV27|13|TRBJ2-2
TGTGCCAGCAGTTTACACAGTTCCGGGGAGCTGTTTTTT
CASSLHSSGELFF
>-|-|TRBV11-2|15|TRBJ1-1
TGTGCCAGCAGCTCGGCCACAGATCATTCAGCTGAAGCTTTCTTT
CASSSATDHSAEAFF
>-|-|TRBV7-3|13|TRBJ2-5
TGTGCCAGCAGTGCGCGAGATCAAGAGACCCAGTACTTC
CASSARDQETQYF
>-|-|TRBV27|13|TRBJ1-1
TGTGCCAGCAGTTATGACAGCGACACTGAAGCTTTCTTT
CASSYDSDTEAFF
>-|-|TRBV5-1|15|TRBJ2-1
TGCGCCAGCAGCTTGGATCAGGGGACCTACAATGAGCAGTTCTTC
CASSLDQGTYNEQFF
>TRBD1|-|TRBV2|14|TRBJ1-1
TGTGCCAGCAGTGGGGAGGGACAGGGACCTGAAGCTTTCTTT
CASSGEGQGPEAFF
>-|-|TRBV6-5|15|TRBJ1-1
TGTGCCAGCAGTCTAGAGGAGATAATGAACACTGAAGCTTTCTTT
CASSLEEIMNTEAFF
>TRBD1|-|TRBV5-8|15|TRBJ2-2
TGTGCCAGCAGCTCCCTGGGACAGTACACCGGGGAGCTGTTTTTT
CASSSLGQYTGELFF
>-|-|TRBV19|14|TRBJ2-7
TGTGCCAGTAGTATGCGCACTTTTTGGTACGAGCAGTACTTC
CASSMRTFWYEQYF
>-|-|TRBV6-5|13|TRBJ1-1
TGTGCCAGCAATCAGGGAGGTGACACTGAAGCTTTCTTT
CASNQGGDTEAFF
>-|once|TRBV28|12|TRBJ2-7
TGTGCCAGCACAGGAGGGTTCCACGAGCAGTACTTC
CASTGGFHEQYF
>-|-|TRBV6-5|13|TRBJ2-7
TGTGCCAGCAGCTCAGGGCCGGTCTACGAGCAGTACTTC
CASSSGPVYEQYF
>TRBD2|-|TRBV28|15|TRBJ2-3
TGTGCCAGCAGTTTAGCGGGAGGGGCCACAGATACGCAGTATTTT
CASSLAGGATDTQYF
>-|-|TRBV5-1|13|TRBJ2-3
TGCGCCAGCAGCCCCGTTAGCACAGATACGCAGTATTTT
CASSPVSTDTQYF
>-|few|TRBV5-6|14|TRBJ2-1
TGTGCCAGCAGCTTGTATCAGTCCTACAATGAGCAGTTCTTC
CASSLYQSYNEQFF
>-|-|TRBV7-3|15|TRBJ2-1
TGTGCCAGCAGCTTCCGGCCTACAGCCTACAATGAGCAGTTCTTC
CASSFRPTAYNEQFF
>-|-|TRBV2|16|TRBJ2-2
TGTGCCAGCAGTGAGCCCAGGGAAAAATTGGCCGGGGAGCTGTTTTTT
CASSEPREKLAGELFF
>-|few|TRBV5-5|14|TRBJ2-1
TGTGCCAGCAGCTTGAGGATAGGAGTTAATGAGCAGTTCTTC
CASSLRIGVNEQFF
>TRBD1|-|TRBV18|13|TRBJ1-1
TGTGCCAGCGGAGGGGGACAGGACACTGAAGCTTTCTTT
CASGGGQDTEAFF
>-|-|TRBV5-1|14|TRBJ1-1
TGCGCCAGCAGCTTGACAGGGACGAACACTGAAGCTTTCTTT
CASSLTGTNTEAFF
>-|-|TRBV21-1|19|TRBJ2-7
TGTGCCAGCAGCACCTTAAAAGCGGGAGCAGACCACATAACCTACGAGCAGTACTTC
CASSTLKAGADHITYEQYF
>-|-|TRBV10-2|14|TRBJ1-4
TGCGCCAGCAGTGACTCCGGAGGTGGGGAAAAACTGTTTTTT
CASSDSGGGEKLFF